These T cell receptor beta chains were read from a single sample in a study of T-cell reconstitution after alpha-beta-depleted transplantation in children. TCRdb fed the PCR reads into MiXCR, producing one record per CDR3 protein. The sample records about 1,000,000 distinct CDR3 sequences, roughly 29% being singletons. Sequenced here: PBMCs, mostly from graft donor cells, sampled 360 days after TCRalphabeta/CD19-depleted stem cell transplant. All receptors come from a boy under two years old who had a stem cell transplant for SCID, so the T cells may come from the graft donor. Both conserved end residues are part of each CDR3.

V gene	J gene	CDR3 protein
TRBV12-3/TRBV12-4	TRBJ2-1	CASSPFRGGYNEQFF
TRBV20-1	TRBJ2-7	CSARGGTGGSYEQYF
TRBV4-1	TRBJ2-2	CASSQSGTGVAGELFF
TRBV25-1	TRBJ2-5	CASSEPGQGVTQYF
TRBV28	TRBJ2-3	CASSLSWGLAGGWIADTQYF
TRBV7-9	TRBJ2-3	CASSFDIRVDTQYF
TRBV12-3/TRBV12-4	TRBJ1-4	CASSLRSKGEKLFF
TRBV12-3/TRBV12-4	TRBJ2-3	CASSLFSWGVASTDTQYF
TRBV5-5	TRBJ2-7	CASSVSPGQPYEQYF
TRBV28	TRBJ2-7	CASSFPWQPASCEQYF